The 15 T cell receptor beta chains below all came from one sample that was sequenced in a study of OX40 agonist ivuxolimab in advanced cancers. Generated by immunoSEQ multiplex PCR, the TCRdb table keeps only in-frame clones and is missing some. This table holds fewer than 120,000 clones, approximately 89% found once. The source was CD4+ or CD8+ T cells sorted from blood, collected in a trial of the OX40 agonist ivuxolimab. The receptors come from an adult with an advanced solid tumor such as melanoma, head and neck, liver or kidney cancer.

This rearrangement joins TRBV7-2 to TRBJ2-2; D gene uncertain. Germline CDR1 and CDR2: SGHTA and FQGNSA. The CDR3 is 14 amino acids. V shed 6 bases and J shed 9 bases, with 17 bases lying between them. The CDR3 nucleotides read TGTGCCAGCAGTCGTTTTACCTCGGTCAGGGAGCTGTTTTTT. Its protein is CASSRFTSVRELFF.

The chain employs TRBV7-9 and TRBJ1-5; D call uncertain. The length of the CDR3 is 17 residues. Trimming took 0 bases from V and 2 from J, leaving 14 bases between them. In germline, CDR1 is SEHNR, CDR2 FQNEAQ (reference sequence). The CDR3 spells CASSLAKGFSGNQPQHF. The CDR3 region has the DNA TGTGCCAGCAGCTTAGCGAAGGGTTTTTCGGGCAATCAGCCCCAGCATTTT.

The V call is TRBV27, the J call TRBJ1-4, with 8 bases aligning to TRBD1. Germline V lookup: CDR1 MNHEY, CDR2 SMNVEV (reference sequence). Trimming removed 6 bases from V and 3 bases from J; junction bases left unmatched: 9. There are 16 residues in the CDR3. In DNA, the CDR3 is TGTGCCAGCAGCCCTGACAGGGGATATGCTAATGAAAAACTGTTTTTT. Translation gives CASSPDRGYANEKLFF.

The CDR3 reads CASSYLGQTYNEQFF. The CDR3 coding sequence is TGTGCCAGCAGTTACCTCGGACAGACCTACAATGAGCAGTTCTTC. The chain recombines TRBV6-6 with TRBJ2-1, with D maybe TRBD1 (6 bases). V shed 2 bases and J shed 2 bases, with 10 bases lying between them. The length of the CDR3 is 15 residues. Per the germline V gene, CDR1 is MNHNY and CDR2 is SVGAGI (reference sequence).

The chain employs TRBV5-6 and TRBJ1-2; D not resolved. Per the germline V gene, CDR1 is SGHDT and CDR2 is YYEEEE. This CDR3 has 13 amino acids. Trimming took 3 bases from V and 5 from J, leaving 11 bases between them. The CDR3 loop reads CASSSSGAYGYTF. The DNA of the CDR3 is TGTGCCAGCAGCTCGTCAGGCGCTTATGGCTACACCTTC. Filled out from reference TRBV5-6 and TRBJ1-2, the complete variable domain reads DAGVTQSPTHLIKTRGQQVTLRCSPKSGHDTVSWYQQALGQGPQFIFQYYEEEERQRGNFPDRFSGHQFPNYSSELNVNALLLGDSALYLCASSSSGAYGYTFGSGTRLTVV.

V usage is TRBV7-9 and J usage is TRBJ1-5, with 7 positions matching TRBD1. This CDR3 region has 14 residues. V gave up 1 base and J gave up 11 bases; unmatched junction bases: 8. Germline CDR1 SEHNR, CDR2 FQNEAQ (reference sequence). CDR3 sequence: CASSLDTGALSQHF. DNA of the CDR3: TGTGCCAGCAGCTTAGATACAGGGGCCTTGTCCCAGCATTTT. Full variable domain (missing parts from reference TRBV7-9 and TRBJ1-5): DTGVSQNPRHKITKRGQNVTFRCDPISEHNRLYWYRQTLGQGPEFLTYFQNEAQLEKSRLLSDRFSAERPKGSFSTLEIQRTEQGDSAMYLCASSLDTGALSQHFGDGTRLSIL.

J is TRBJ1-4 and V is TRBV21-1. TRBV21-1 is deemed a pseudogene. CDR3 length: 20 residues. This CDR3 reads CASSEVKTRFLQLTNEKLFF. The CDR3 DNA is TGTGCCAGCAGCGAGGTTAAGACACGGTTTTTACAACTTACTAATGAAAAACTGTTTTTT.

The rearrangement uses TRBV11-2 and TRBJ2-7; 11 bases are a match to TRBD2. The J segment lost 6 bases and the V segment lost 3 bases, leaving 7 bases of the junction unmatched. The CDR3 extends over 15 amino acids. Per germline, CDR1 SGHAT and CDR2 FQNNGV. Here the CDR3 DNA reads TGTGCCAGCAGCTTGAATATAGCGGGGGGGGTCGAGCAGTACTTC. Translating it yields CASSLNIAGGVEQYF.

The chain links TRBV18 to TRBJ2-5, with D hard to call. This CDR3 spans 14 amino acids. The germline V gene has CDR1 KGHSH and CDR2 LQKENI. V lost 3 bases, J lost 1 base, and 9 bases lay in between. In DNA, the CDR3 is TGTGCCAGCTCACCGGGCAGTAGCCAAGAGACCCAGTACTTC. It yields the protein CASSPGSSQETQYF.

This clone was seen a single time. V and J are TRBV18 and TRBJ2-3, with D maybe TRBD1 (6 bases). The CDR3 runs 15 residues. Germline loops: CDR1 KGHSH, CDR2 LQKENI. V dropped 2 bases and J dropped 4 bases, with 13 bases sitting between them. CDR3 protein: CASSPGGRYADTQYF. CDR3 nucleotides: TGTGCCAGCTCACCAGGGGGCAGATACGCAGATACGCAGTATTTT. The whole variable domain, filled in from reference TRBV18 and TRBJ2-3, reads NAGVMQNPRHLVRRRGQEARLRCSPMKGHSHVYWYRQLPEEGLKFMVYLQKENIIDESGMPKERFSAEFPKEGPSILRIQQVVRGDSAAYFCASSPGGRYADTQYFGPGTRLTVL.

This clone has just one count. This rearrangement joins TRBV6-1 to TRBJ2-1; 7 bases map to TRBD2. Germline V gene sequence: CDR1 MNHNS, CDR2 SASEGT. The V gene end was trimmed by 1 base and the J gene end by 10 bases; junction bases not matched to a gene: 7. The CDR3 spans 14 residues. CDR3 protein: CASSEGQGGDEQFF. In DNA, the CDR3 is TGTGCCAGCAGTGAAGGCCAGGGAGGGGACGAGCAGTTCTTC.

The CDR3 is CASSLAGVGGYTF. The CDR3 bases are TGTGCCAGCAGCTTAGCGGGAGTGGGAGGCTACACCTTC. The V call is TRBV7-2, the J call TRBJ1-2, with D hard to call. Germline values: CDR1 SGHTA, CDR2 FQGNSA. The CDR3 is 13 amino acids. With 0 bases removed from V and 8 bases from J, the gap between germline ends came to 10 bases.

CDR3: CASSADRGPLTNEKLFF. The DNA of the CDR3 is TGTGCCAGCAGCGCGGACAGGGGCCCTCTCACTAATGAAAAACTGTTTTTT. The chain has TRBV5-6 and TRBJ1-4, with TRBD1 matching 9 bases. Germline CDR1 reads SGHDT; CDR2 reads YYEEEE. V lost 4 bases and J lost 2; bases outside the gene matches: 9. This CDR3 contains 17 residues.

This rearrangement joins TRBV6-5 to TRBJ1-1; 8 bases are shared with TRBD1. The trim removed 6 bases at V and 3 bases at J, leaving 9 bases unmatched. This CDR3 comprises 15 residues. Looked up from germline, CDR1 is MNHEY and CDR2 is SVGAGI. The CDR3 spells CASRDQGARDTEAFF. Here the CDR3 DNA reads TGTGCCAGCAGGGATCAGGGGGCTCGGGACACTGAAGCTTTCTTT.

The chain uses TRBV7-9 and TRBJ1-1, with D perhaps TRBD1 (5 bases). Trimming pared 5 bases from V and 4 bases from J, leaving 11 bases between. Germline CDR1 and CDR2: SEHNR and FQNEAQ (reference sequence). The CDR3 extends over 13 amino acids. CDR3 nucleotides: TGTGCCAGCAGCCCCAGGGAACTCACTGAAGCTTTCTTT. Translating gives CASSPRELTEAFF.